Listed below are T cell receptor beta chains from one sample, sequenced in a study of Graves' ophthalmopathy and Graves' hyperthyroidism. Each CDR3 protein is one row after TCRdb ran MiXCR on the multiplex PCR reads. The table shows 200,000 to 250,000 distinct CDR3 sequences, with about 22% occurring only once. Sequencing was done on a sample of peripheral blood. These receptors were taken from a woman in her forties or fifties with Graves' ophthalmopathy. The CDR3 runs from the conserved cysteine through the conserved F or W. Fields, in order: D gene, J gene, clone size, V gene, CDR3 DNA, CDR3 protein. The D gene is left open where the match is weak. Some rows have no size entry. The others give once, few or many, or a class for an expanded clone.

D: .; J: TRBJ1-2; size: many; V: TRBV20-1; DNA: TGCAGTGCTAGTACCACAGGGATCCGTGGCTACACCTTC; CDR3: CSASTTGIRGYTF
D: .; J: TRBJ2-7; size: many; V: TRBV27; DNA: TGTGCCAGCAGTTTATCGAGGGTAGCAGGGATGGGCTACGAGCAGTACTTC; CDR3: CASSLSRVAGMGYEQYF
D: .; J: TRBJ1-1; size: many; V: TRBV5-1; DNA: TGCGCCAGCAGCTTACGGGGAGGGAGCGCTGAAGCTTTCTTT; CDR3: CASSLRGGSAEAFF
D: .; J: TRBJ2-2; size: few; V: TRBV5-1; DNA: TGCGCCAGCAGCCGCGTCAACGCGAACACCGGGGAGCTGTTTTTT; CDR3: CASSRVNANTGELFF
D: TRBD2; J: TRBJ2-2; size: many; V: TRBV30; DNA: TGTGCCTGGACCTCTCGACTAGCGGGAGGGCCCGACGGGGAGCTGTTTTTT; CDR3: CAWTSRLAGGPDGELFF
D: .; J: TRBJ2-2; size: many; V: TRBV2; DNA: TGTGCCAGCAAATTGTGGGCTGGGTACGACACCGGGGAGCTGTTTTTT; CDR3: CASKLWAGYDTGELFF
D: TRBD2; J: TRBJ2-2; size: many; V: TRBV6-5; DNA: TGTGCCAGCAGTTACCAAGGGACTAGCGAGAGGGCCGGGGAGCTGTTTTTT; CDR3: CASSYQGTSERAGELFF
D: .; J: TRBJ1-3; size: few; V: TRBV9; DNA: TGTGCGACTGGGCGGCCTCGATTAATATATTTT; CDR3: CATGRPRLIYF
D: .; J: TRBJ2-7; size: many; V: TRBV29-1; DNA: TGCAGCGTTGAAGATGATCGGAGTAACGAGCAGTACTTC; CDR3: CSVEDDRSNEQYF
D: .; J: TRBJ2-2; size: many; V: TRBV10-1; DNA: TGCGCCAGCAGTGAAGCCACTAGCAAAGCCCCCTGGGAGCTGTTTTTT; CDR3: CASSEATSKAPWELFF
D: .; J: TRBJ2-5; size: .; V: TRBV28; DNA: TGTGCCAGCAGTGACACCAGGAGGCAAGAGACCCAGTACTTC; CDR3: CASSDTRRQETQYF
D: TRBD2; J: TRBJ2-4; size: .; V: TRBV6-1; DNA: TGTGCCAGCAGTGAAGAAGTCCTAGCGGTGACCAAAAACATTCAGTACTTC; CDR3: CASSEEVLAVTKNIQYF
D: .; J: TRBJ1-2; size: many; V: TRBV9; DNA: TGTGCCAGCTGGAACTGGGGCTATGGCTACACCTTC; CDR3: CASWNWGYGYTF
D: TRBD1; J: TRBJ2-5; size: many; V: TRBV2; DNA: TGTGCCAGCAGTGATTGGGCGACAGGGGGCGGCGGGGAGACCCAGTACTTC; CDR3: CASSDWATGGGGETQYF
D: .; J: TRBJ2-7; size: many; V: TRBV11-2; DNA: TGTGCCAGCAGCTTTACCATCGAAAACGAGCAGTACTTC; CDR3: CASSFTIENEQYF
D: .; J: TRBJ1-5; size: many; V: TRBV18; DNA: TGTGCCAGCTCACTTGACGACAATCAGCCCCAGCATTTT; CDR3: CASSLDDNQPQHF
D: .; J: TRBJ2-1; size: many; V: TRBV10-3; DNA: TGTGCCATCAGAACCGACAGAGGGATTTACAATGAGCAGTTCTTC; CDR3: CAIRTDRGIYNEQFF
D: .; J: TRBJ1-1; size: many; V: TRBV6-1; DNA: TGTGCCAGTTCCAGGGATCCCAACACTGAAGCTTTCTTT; CDR3: CASSRDPNTEAFF
D: .; J: TRBJ2-1; size: .; V: TRBV10-2; DNA: TGCGCCAGCAGTGAGTCCGGGGTAACTTCCTATGGAAATGAGCAGTTCTTC; CDR3: CASSESGVTSYGNEQFF
D: .; J: TRBJ2-6; size: many; V: TRBV13; DNA: TGTGCCAGCAGCTTCCCCCACAGCAGCTCTGGGGCCAACGTCCTGACTTTC; CDR3: CASSFPHSSSGANVLTF
D: .; J: TRBJ2-2; size: .; V: TRBV5-1; DNA: TGCGCCAGCAGTACCCAGGGGTTGGGGACCGGGGAGCTGTTTTTT; CDR3: CASSTQGLGTGELFF
D: TRBD2; J: TRBJ2-2; size: many; V: TRBV2; DNA: TGTGCCAGCACCGGGACTAGCGGGAACACCGGGGAGCTGTTTTTT; CDR3: CASTGTSGNTGELFF
D: .; J: TRBJ1-1; size: .; V: TRBV12-3/TRBV12-4; DNA: TGTGCCAGCAGCCTCGGGTGGGAGGCATCGCGGGACGCTTTCTTT; CDR3: CASSLGWEASRDAFF
D: .; J: TRBJ2-5; size: many; V: TRBV11-2; DNA: TGTGCCAGCAGCAAACAACAGGGCGCGGAGACCCAGTACTTC; CDR3: CASSKQQGAETQYF
D: .; J: TRBJ2-5; size: .; V: TRBV5-1; DNA: TGCGCCAGCACTCAACCGCCCGGGCGGACCCAGTACTTC; CDR3: CASTQPPGRTQYF
D: .; J: TRBJ2-7; size: many; V: TRBV2; DNA: TGTGCCAGCAGTGAAGTAGGGGGGGGAATCAACGAGCAGTACTTC; CDR3: CASSEVGGGINEQYF
D: TRBD1; J: TRBJ1-1; size: .; V: TRBV28; DNA: TGTGCCAGCAGTTTTGACAGGGGGCGCTTCGCTGAAGCTTTCTTT; CDR3: CASSFDRGRFAEAFF
D: .; J: TRBJ2-7; size: once; V: TRBV20-1; DNA: TGCAGTGCTAGATCCGACTCCGCCTACGAGCAGTACTTC; CDR3: CSARSDSAYEQYF
D: TRBD1; J: TRBJ2-7; size: many; V: TRBV7-9; DNA: TGTGCCAGCAGCGCACCGAGACAGGGAGCCTACGAGCAGTACTTC; CDR3: CASSAPRQGAYEQYF
D: .; J: TRBJ2-2; size: many; V: TRBV2; DNA: TGTGCCAGCAGTTCTACCGGGACGTCCGGGGAGCTGTTTTTT; CDR3: CASSSTGTSGELFF
D: TRBD1; J: TRBJ1-2; size: many; V: TRBV12-3/TRBV12-4; DNA: TGTGCCAGCAGTTTAGGGACAGGGTTTGGCGGCTACACCTTC; CDR3: CASSLGTGFGGYTF
D: TRBD1; J: TRBJ1-5; size: many; V: TRBV19; DNA: TGTGCCAGTAGTACCCCGGGACAGGGTTTGAATCAGCCCCAGCATTTT; CDR3: CASSTPGQGLNQPQHF
D: TRBD1; J: TRBJ1-5; size: many; V: TRBV6-5; DNA: TGTGCCAGCAATCGACAGGGTGGTCAGCCCCAGCATTTT; CDR3: CASNRQGGQPQHF
D: TRBD2; J: TRBJ2-2; size: .; V: TRBV2; DNA: TGTGCCAGCGGACGGGAGGCGAGCACCGGGGAGCTGTTTTTT; CDR3: CASGREASTGELFF
D: .; J: TRBJ1-2; size: many; V: TRBV12-3/TRBV12-4; DNA: TGTGCCAGCAGGGAAACAACGAACGGTGGCTACACCTTC; CDR3: CASRETTNGGYTF
D: .; J: TRBJ1-2; size: many; V: TRBV24-1; DNA: TGTGCCACCAGTGTTAGGGAGAACTATGGCTACACCTTC; CDR3: CATSVRENYGYTF
D: .; J: TRBJ2-7; size: .; V: TRBV28; DNA: TGTGCCAGCAGTTTCGCCGTCAGCGCGTACGAGCAGTACTTC; CDR3: CASSFAVSAYEQYF
D: TRBD1; J: TRBJ1-5; size: .; V: TRBV7-8; DNA: TGTGCCAGCAGCTTAGGGGGGACAGGGAATCAGCCCCAGCATTTT; CDR3: CASSLGGTGNQPQHF
D: .; J: TRBJ2-5; size: .; V: TRBV4-3; DNA: TGCGCCAGCAGCCAATACTCGGAGACCCAGTACTTC; CDR3: CASSQYSETQYF
D: .; J: TRBJ2-3; size: many; V: TRBV12-3/TRBV12-4; DNA: TGTGCCAGCAGTTGGAATCCGCGGGATTCGAGCACAGATACGCAGTATTTT; CDR3: CASSWNPRDSSTDTQYF
D: .; J: TRBJ1-2; size: .; V: TRBV19; DNA: TGTGCCAGTAGCTCGGACCAGAGAGACTATGGCTACACCTTC; CDR3: CASSSDQRDYGYTF
D: .; J: TRBJ2-2; size: few; V: TRBV5-1; DNA: TGCGCCAGCAGCCTGGGGCTAGCTCCCGGGGAGCTGTTTTTT; CDR3: CASSLGLAPGELFF
D: .; J: TRBJ1-2; size: many; V: TRBV20-1; DNA: TGCAGTGCTAGTTATCCGGCTCGCCCAGCTAACTATGGCTACACCTTC; CDR3: CSASYPARPANYGYTF
D: .; J: TRBJ1-1; size: many; V: TRBV12-3/TRBV12-4; DNA: TGTGCCAGCAGTTACCGCGGACCCAACACTGAAGCTTTCTTT; CDR3: CASSYRGPNTEAFF
D: TRBD1; J: TRBJ2-7; size: few; V: TRBV5-1; DNA: TGCGCCAGCAGCCCGAGAGGGACAGGGACCTACGAGCAGTACTTC; CDR3: CASSPRGTGTYEQYF
D: TRBD2; J: TRBJ2-7; size: many; V: TRBV29-1; DNA: TGCAGCGTTGGGGCGGGAGTCGGCGAGCAGTACTTC; CDR3: CSVGAGVGEQYF
D: .; J: TRBJ2-7; size: few; V: TRBV10-2; DNA: TGCGCCAGCAGTGAGTCTTCGGAATCCTACGAGCAGTACTTC; CDR3: CASSESSESYEQYF
D: TRBD1; J: TRBJ2-2; size: .; V: TRBV5-1; DNA: TGCGCCAGCAGCTTAAGACAGGGCCCGAACACCGGGGAGCTGTTTTTT; CDR3: CASSLRQGPNTGELFF
D: .; J: TRBJ1-5; size: .; V: TRBV4-2; DNA: TGTGCCAGCAGCCAAGGGACCGGGGGGCTGCTCGGCAATCAGCCCCAGCATTTT; CDR3: CASSQGTGGLLGNQPQHF
D: TRBD1; J: TRBJ2-7; size: .; V: TRBV2; DNA: TGTGCCAGCAGTGAAGGGACAGGGGACGAGCAGTACTTC; CDR3: CASSEGTGDEQYF
D: .; J: TRBJ2-2; size: few; V: TRBV7-2; DNA: TGTGCCAGCAGCTTAGCCTCCGGGTCCAAAACCGGGGAGCTGTTTTTT; CDR3: CASSLASGSKTGELFF
D: .; J: TRBJ2-2; size: few; V: TRBV6-1; DNA: TGTGCCACCGGGATTAGCGACACCGGGGAGCTGTCTTTT; CDR3: CATGISDTGELSF
D: TRBD1; J: TRBJ2-5; size: many; V: TRBV12-3/TRBV12-4; DNA: TGTGCCAGCAGCTCACTGGACAGGGGATACCAAGAGACCCAGTACTTC; CDR3: CASSSLDRGYQETQYF
D: .; J: TRBJ2-7; size: many; V: TRBV12-3/TRBV12-4; DNA: TGTGCCAGCGACTTCTCCGGCGCGGGGCGCGAGCAGTACTTC; CDR3: CASDFSGAGREQYF
D: TRBD2; J: TRBJ2-7; size: many; V: TRBV6-5; DNA: TGTGCCAGCAGTTACTCGGCGGGAGGGACCTACGAGCAGTACTTC; CDR3: CASSYSAGGTYEQYF
D: .; J: TRBJ1-5; size: many; V: TRBV19; DNA: TGTGCCAGTAGTATAGGGAGGGGTGGCAATCAGCCCCAGCATTTT; CDR3: CASSIGRGGNQPQHF
D: .; J: TRBJ2-7; size: few; V: TRBV3-1; DNA: TGTGCCAGCAGCCAAGGGCAAGCGAAAAACCACGAGCAGTACTTC; CDR3: CASSQGQAKNHEQYF
D: TRBD1; J: TRBJ1-5; size: once; V: TRBV6-1; DNA: TGTGCCAGCAGTGAATACAGGGGGCGCGGGAATCAGCCCCAGCATTTT; CDR3: CASSEYRGRGNQPQHF
D: .; J: TRBJ1-2; size: many; V: TRBV12-3/TRBV12-4; DNA: TGTGCCAGCAGTTTAGCGGAGACGAATGGCTACACCTTC; CDR3: CASSLAETNGYTF
D: .; J: TRBJ2-7; size: many; V: TRBV6-2/TRBV6-3; DNA: TGTGCCAGCAGTTACCAGCTTGGCAGGGGCCACGAGCAGTACTTC; CDR3: CASSYQLGRGHEQYF